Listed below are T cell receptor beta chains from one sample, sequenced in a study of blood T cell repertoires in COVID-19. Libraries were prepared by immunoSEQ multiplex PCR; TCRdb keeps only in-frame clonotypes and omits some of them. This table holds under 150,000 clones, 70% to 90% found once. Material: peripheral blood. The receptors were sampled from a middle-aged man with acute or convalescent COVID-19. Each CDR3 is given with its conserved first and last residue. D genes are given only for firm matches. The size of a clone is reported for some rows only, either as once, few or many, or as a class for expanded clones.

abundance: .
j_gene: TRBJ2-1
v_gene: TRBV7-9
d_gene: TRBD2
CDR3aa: CASSFASGRTPNSYNEQFF
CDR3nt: TGTGCCAGCAGCTTCGCTAGCGGGAGGACCCCAAACTCCTACAATGAGCAGTTCTTC

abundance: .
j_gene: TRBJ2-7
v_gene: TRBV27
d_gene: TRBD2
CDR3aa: CASSGSGRNEQYF
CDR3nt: TGTGCCAGCAGTGGTAGCGGGAGAAACGAGCAGTACTTC

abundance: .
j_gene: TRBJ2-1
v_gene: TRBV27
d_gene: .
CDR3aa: CASSFFGDEQFF
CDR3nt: TGTGCCAGCAGTTTTTTCGGGGATGAGCAGTTCTTC

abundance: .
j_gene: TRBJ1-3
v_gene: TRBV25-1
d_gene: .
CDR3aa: CASRGQGNTIYF
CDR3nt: TGTGCCAGCAGGGGGCAAGGAAACACCATATATTTT

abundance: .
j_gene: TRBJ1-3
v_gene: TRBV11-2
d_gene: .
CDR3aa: CASSLRPPGELIYF
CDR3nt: TGTGCCAGCAGCTTACGTCCCCCAGGGGAACTAATATATTTT

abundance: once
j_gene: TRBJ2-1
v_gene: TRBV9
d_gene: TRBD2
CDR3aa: CASSASGRAINEQFF
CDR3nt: TGTGCCAGCAGCGCTAGCGGGAGGGCCATCAATGAGCAGTTCTTC

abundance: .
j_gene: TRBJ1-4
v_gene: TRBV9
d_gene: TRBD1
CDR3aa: CASSVAQGVREKLFF
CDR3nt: TGTGCCAGCAGCGTAGCCCAGGGGGTACGAGAAAAACTGTTTTTT

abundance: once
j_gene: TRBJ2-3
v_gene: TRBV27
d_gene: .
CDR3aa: CASGGGAPSTDTQYF
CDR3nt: TGTGCCAGCGGAGGGGGCGCGCCTAGCACAGATACGCAGTATTTT

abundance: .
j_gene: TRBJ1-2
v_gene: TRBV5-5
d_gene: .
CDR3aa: CASSIGTTQINYGYTF
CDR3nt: TGTGCCAGCAGCATCGGGACAACTCAGATTAACTATGGCTACACCTTC

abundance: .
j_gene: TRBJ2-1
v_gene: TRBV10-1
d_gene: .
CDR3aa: CASSEGLLPSNNEQFF
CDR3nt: TGCGCCAGCAGTGAGGGACTTTTGCCCTCAAACAATGAGCAGTTCTTC

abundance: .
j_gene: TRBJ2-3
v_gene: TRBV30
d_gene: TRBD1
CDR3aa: CAWSGTGDTDTQYF
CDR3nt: TGTGCCTGGAGTGGGACAGGGGATACAGATACGCAGTATTTT

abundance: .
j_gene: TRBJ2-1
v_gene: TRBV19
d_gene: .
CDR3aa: CASRGGGHSSYNEQFF
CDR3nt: TGTGCCAGTAGGGGGGGAGGTCATAGCTCCTACAATGAGCAGTTCTTC

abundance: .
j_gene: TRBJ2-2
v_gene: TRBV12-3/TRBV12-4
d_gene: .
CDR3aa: CASRPDYPGELFF
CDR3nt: TGTGCCAGCAGACCAGACTATCCCGGGGAGCTGTTTTTT

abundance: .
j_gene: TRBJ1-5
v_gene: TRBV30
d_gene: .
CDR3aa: CAWSVQGDHSNQPQHF
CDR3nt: TGTGCCTGGAGTGTACAGGGCGATCATAGCAATCAGCCCCAGCATTTT

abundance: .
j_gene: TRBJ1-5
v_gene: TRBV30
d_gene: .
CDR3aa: CAWNIQVGQPQHF
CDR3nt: TGTGCCTGGAATATACAGGTCGGGCAGCCCCAGCATTTT

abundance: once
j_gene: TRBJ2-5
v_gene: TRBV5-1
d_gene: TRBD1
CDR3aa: CASSTGTAQETQYF
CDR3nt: TGCGCCAGCAGCACCGGGACAGCCCAAGAGACCCAGTACTTC

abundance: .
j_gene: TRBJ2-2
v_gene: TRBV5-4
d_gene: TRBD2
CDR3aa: CASAPPREGFGTGELFF
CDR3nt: TGTGCCAGCGCCCCCCCCCGGGAGGGGTTTGGTACCGGGGAGCTGTTTTTT

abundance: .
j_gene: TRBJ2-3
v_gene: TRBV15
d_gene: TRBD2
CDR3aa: CATSRDSGLGDTQYF
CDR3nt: TGTGCCACCAGCAGAGATAGCGGGCTCGGAGATACGCAGTATTTT

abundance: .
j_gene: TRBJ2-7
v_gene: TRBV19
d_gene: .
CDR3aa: CATANGGLYEQYF
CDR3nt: TGTGCCACCGCAAACGGTGGGCTATACGAGCAGTACTTC

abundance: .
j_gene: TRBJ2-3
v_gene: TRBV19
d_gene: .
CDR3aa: CASSIVRGDTQYF
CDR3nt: TGTGCCAGTAGTATAGTCAGGGGAGATACGCAGTATTTT

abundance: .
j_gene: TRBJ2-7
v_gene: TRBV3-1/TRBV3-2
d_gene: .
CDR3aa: CASSQGFSEQYF
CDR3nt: TGTGCCAGCAGCCAAGGATTCAGCGAGCAGTACTTC

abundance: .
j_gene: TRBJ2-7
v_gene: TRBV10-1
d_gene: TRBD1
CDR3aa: CASSAGTGGSYEQYF
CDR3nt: TGCGCCAGCAGCGCCGGGACAGGGGGTTCCTACGAGCAGTACTTC

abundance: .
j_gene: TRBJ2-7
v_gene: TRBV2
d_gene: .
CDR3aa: CASTSGTGPYEQYF
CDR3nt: TGTGCCAGCACCTCCGGCACAGGGCCTTACGAGCAGTACTTC

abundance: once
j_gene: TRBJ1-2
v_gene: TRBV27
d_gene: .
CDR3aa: CASSLSIGVANYGYTF
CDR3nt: TGTGCCAGCAGTTTATCGATAGGGGTAGCTAACTATGGCTACACCTTC

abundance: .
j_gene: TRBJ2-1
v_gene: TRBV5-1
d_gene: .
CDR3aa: CASSRTRDNEQFF
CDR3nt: TGCGCCAGCAGCCGTACTAGGGACAATGAGCAGTTCTTC

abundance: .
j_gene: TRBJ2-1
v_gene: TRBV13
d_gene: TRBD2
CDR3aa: CASSSARTSGSSEQFF
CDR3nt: TGTGCCAGCAGCTCCGCCCGGACTAGCGGTTCATCGGAGCAGTTCTTC

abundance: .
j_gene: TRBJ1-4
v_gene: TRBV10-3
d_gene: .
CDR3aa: CAISESRVANEKLFF
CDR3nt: TGTGCCATCAGTGAGTCGAGGGTGGCTAATGAAAAACTGTTTTTT

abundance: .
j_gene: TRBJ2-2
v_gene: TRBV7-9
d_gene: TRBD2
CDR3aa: CASSFFISSGIQTGELFF
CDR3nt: TGTGCCAGCAGCTTTTTCATCTCCAGCGGGATTCAAACCGGGGAGCTGTTTTTT

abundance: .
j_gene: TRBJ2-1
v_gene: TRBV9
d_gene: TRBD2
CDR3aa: CASQRASGSDEQFF
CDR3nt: TGTGCCAGCCAGAGGGCTAGCGGGAGTGATGAGCAGTTCTTC

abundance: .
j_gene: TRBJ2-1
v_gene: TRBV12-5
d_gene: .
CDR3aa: CASGRAASTYNEQFF
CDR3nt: TGTGCTAGTGGCCGAGCGGCGTCCACCTACAATGAGCAGTTCTTC

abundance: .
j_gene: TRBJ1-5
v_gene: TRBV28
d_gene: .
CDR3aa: CASSLTVHNQPQHF
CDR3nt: TGTGCCAGCAGTTTGACAGTGCACAATCAGCCCCAGCATTTT

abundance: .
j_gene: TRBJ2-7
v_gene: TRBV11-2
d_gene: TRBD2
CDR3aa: CASSLELSGSSYEQYF
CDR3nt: TGTGCCAGCAGCCTCGAATTAAGCGGGAGCTCCTACGAGCAGTACTTC

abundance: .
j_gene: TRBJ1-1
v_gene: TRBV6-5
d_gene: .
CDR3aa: CASRRKAGMNTEAFF
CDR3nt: TGTGCCAGCAGACGGAAGGCAGGGATGAACACTGAAGCTTTCTTT

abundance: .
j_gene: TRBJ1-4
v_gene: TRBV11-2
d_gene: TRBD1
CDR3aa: CASSPGTGGYKLFF
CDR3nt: TGTGCCAGCAGCCCCGGGACAGGGGGGTATAAACTGTTTTTT

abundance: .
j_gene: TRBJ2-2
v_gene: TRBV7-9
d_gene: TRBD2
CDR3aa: CASSLSGVNTGELFF
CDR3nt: TGTGCCAGCAGCCTTAGCGGGGTAAACACCGGGGAGCTGTTTTTT

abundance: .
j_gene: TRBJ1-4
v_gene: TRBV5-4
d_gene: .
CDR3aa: CASSLAPRTNEKLFF
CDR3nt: TGTGCCAGCAGCTTGGCCCCCCGGACTAATGAAAAACTGTTTTTT

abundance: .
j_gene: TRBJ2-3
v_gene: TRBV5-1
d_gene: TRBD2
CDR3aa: CASMGLAGEPLYF
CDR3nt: TGCGCCAGCATGGGACTAGCGGGGGAACCATTATATTTT

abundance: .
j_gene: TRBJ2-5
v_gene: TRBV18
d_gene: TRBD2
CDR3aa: CASSPPNGRAVETQYF
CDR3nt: TGTGCCAGCTCACCACCGAACGGGAGGGCGGTGGAGACCCAGTACTTC

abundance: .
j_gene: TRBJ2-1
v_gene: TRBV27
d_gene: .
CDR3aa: CASRTPGRSYNEQFF
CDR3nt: TGTGCCAGCAGGACCCCGGGAAGGTCCTACAATGAGCAGTTCTTC

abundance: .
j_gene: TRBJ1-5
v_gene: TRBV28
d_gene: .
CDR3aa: CASSPPGRAPGQPQHF
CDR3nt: TGTGCCAGCAGCCCTCCGGGGAGGGCGCCGGGTCAGCCCCAGCATTTT

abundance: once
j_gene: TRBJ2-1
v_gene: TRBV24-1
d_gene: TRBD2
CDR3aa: CATSAQREPNEQFF
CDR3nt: TGTGCCACCAGTGCCCAGCGGGAGCCCAATGAGCAGTTCTTC

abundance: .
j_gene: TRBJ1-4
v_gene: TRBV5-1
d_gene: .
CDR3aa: CASSLGQGGEKLFF
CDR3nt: TGCGCCAGCAGCTTGGGGCAGGGAGGGGAAAAACTGTTTTTT

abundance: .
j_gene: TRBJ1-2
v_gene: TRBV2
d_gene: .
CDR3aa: CASSEGRDYGYTF
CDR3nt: TGTGCCAGCAGTGAAGGCAGGGACTATGGCTACACCTTC

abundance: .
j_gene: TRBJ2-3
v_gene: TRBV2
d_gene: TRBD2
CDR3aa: CASSEAVPGGGF
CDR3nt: TGTGCCAGCAGTGAAGCCGTCCCCGGGGGGGGTTTT

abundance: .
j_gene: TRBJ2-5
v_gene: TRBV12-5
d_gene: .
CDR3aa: CASAYGTMVAETTKYQETQYF
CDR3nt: TGTGCTAGTGCCTACGGGACGATGGTAGCGGAGACCACTAAATACCAAGAGACCCAGTACTTC

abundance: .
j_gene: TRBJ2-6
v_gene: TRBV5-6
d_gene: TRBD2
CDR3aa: CASSLGTGLAGVGANVLTF
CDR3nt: TGTGCCAGCAGCTTAGGAACGGGACTAGCGGGAGTTGGGGCCAACGTCCTGACTTTC

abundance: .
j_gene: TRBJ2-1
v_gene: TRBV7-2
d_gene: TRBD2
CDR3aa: CASSLVVGGNNEQFF
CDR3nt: TGTGCCAGCAGCTTGGTAGTGGGAGGGAACAATGAGCAGTTCTTC

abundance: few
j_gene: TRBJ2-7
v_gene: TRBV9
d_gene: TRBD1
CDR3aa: CASSWDSGAWEQYF
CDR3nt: TGTGCCAGCAGCTGGGACAGTGGGGCGTGGGAGCAGTACTTC